This T cell receptor beta chain was sequenced during a study of neoadjuvant anti-PD-1 for oral cavity cancer. In the study overall: Nivolumab at 3 mg/kg was mostly given biweekly, three to four doses, pre-surgery.

The assay was immunoSEQ multiplex PCR, and TCRdb's table has in-frame clones only and misses some. Here the sample spans around 13,000 clones, around two thirds being singletons. Germline values: CDR1 WSHSY, CDR2 SAAADI. The CDR3 spans 13 residues. The ends were cut back, 8 bases at V and 5 bases at J, with 12 bases in the middle. No culture or expansion preceded analysis of these blood cells. This clone was seen just once. This chain uses TRBV10-2 with TRBJ2-2; tentatively, D is TRBD2 (6 bases). This receptor was obtained from a person between 35 and 79 years old with oral cavity squamous cell carcinoma. Specimen: PBMCs, collected before nivolumab (anti-PD-1) treatment. DNA of the CDR3: TGCGCCAGCGGGGGGTACCGGACCGGGGAGCTGTTTTTT. Amino acids: CASGGYRTGELFF.